This TCR beta chain emerged from a study of shared clonotypes between healthy human individuals. The table lists this clone with a few counts. Germline CDR1 is LNHNV and CDR2 is YYDKDF (reference sequence). The CDR3 has 13 residues. Trimming shortened V by 2 bases and J by 7 bases, and 12 bases separated the two germline ends. TCRdb's table, derived via immunoSEQ multiplex PCR, lists solely in-frame clones and lacks some. The repertoire holds about 1 million clones, with around 82% as singletons. The sequencing input was memory CD4+ T cells from PBMCs. Subset of the sample: CD45RA-negative fraction. The chain is built from TRBV15 and TRBJ2-7; no clear D gene. The sequence was obtained from a man aged 18-30 years in good health. Some clones in this sample may be carry-over from other donors' samples. The chain's CDR3 is CATSRTSYEEQYF. Written as DNA, the CDR3 is TGTGCCACCAGCAGAACCTCCTACGAGGAGCAGTACTTC.